Below are 13 T cell receptor beta chains sequenced from a single sample in a study of shared clonotypes between healthy human individuals. The naive CD8 fraction comprised CD45RO-negative cells positively selected for CCR7 and excluded terminally differentiated effector memory CD45RA+ cells. Here immunoSEQ multiplex PCR was the method, and the copy in TCRdb shows in-frame clones only, minus some. This sample has about 2.1 million clones; just under 95% occur once, and the top ten carry more than 1.5%. Specimen: naive CD8+ T cells from PBMCs. These receptors came from a man between 18 and 29 years old in good health. Some clones in this sample may be carry-over from other donors' samples.

This clone was seen once. The gene calls are TRBV30 and TRBJ1-2; D remains unclear. Per the germline V gene, CDR1 is GTSNPN and CDR2 is SVGIG (reference sequence). CDR3 length: 13 amino acids. The V end was cut by 3 bases, the J end by 2 bases, with 10 bases between. The CDR3 region has the DNA TGTGCCTGGAGCCCAGCATCAAACTATGGCTACACCTTC. Its protein product is CAWSPASNYGYTF.

The chain links TRBV9 to TRBJ2-5; 7 positions agree with TRBD1. V lost 3 bases to trimming and J lost 0 bases; unmatched junction nucleotides: 5. Germline V lookup: CDR1 SGDLS, CDR2 YYNGEE. There are 15 residues in the CDR3. CDR3 nucleotides: TGTGCCAGCAGCGCGACAGGGAATGACCAAGAGACCCAGTACTTC. Translated, it gives CASSATGNDQETQYF.

This chain connects TRBV28 to TRBJ2-1, with 7 bases identical to TRBD2. Losses at the gene ends were 6 bases for V and 1 base for J; bases not matched to a gene: 6. CDR3 length: 15 residues. Germline V gene sequence: CDR1 MDHEN, CDR2 SYDVKM. The DNA of the CDR3 is TGTGCCAGCAGCCGCGGGAGAGCGTCCTACAATGAGCAGTTCTTC. Translation gives CASSRGRASYNEQFF.

CDR3: CASGTGELFF. The CDR3 coding sequence is TGTGCCAGCGGGACCGGGGAGCTGTTTTTT. The chain is built from TRBV7-2 and TRBJ2-2; no firm D call. CDR3 size: 10 residues. Germline V gene data show CDR1 as SGHTA and CDR2 as FQGNSA. Trimming shortened V by 8 bases and J by 5 bases, and 3 bases separated the two germline ends.

The V call is TRBV5-4, the J call TRBJ2-1; D is possibly TRBD2 (6 bases). The CDR3 is made up of 12 amino acids. Germline assignment: CDR1 SGHNT and CDR2 YYREEE (reference sequence). Trimming left V 0 bases short and J 12 bases short, with 10 bases between. The CDR3: CASSLGREGQFF. The CDR3 DNA reads as TGTGCCAGCAGCTTGGGGCGGGAAGGGCAGTTCTTC.

The genes are TRBV2 and TRBJ1-4, with D possibly being TRBD1 (5 bases). V lost 6 bases to trimming and J lost 4 bases, with 12 bases between them. CDR1 and CDR2 from the germline V gene are SNHLY and FYNNEI. There are 14 residues in the CDR3. CDR3 sequence (DNA): TGTGCCAGCAGAATGACAGACTTTAATGAAAAACTGTTTTTT. Protein: CASRMTDFNEKLFF.

Here the CDR3 DNA reads TGTGCCACCCGACGAGCGGGATTAGCCGGGGAGCTGTTTTTT. This gives the protein CATRRAGLAGELFF. This chain links TRBV15 with TRBJ2-2, with TRBD2 matching over 7 bases. The V segment lost 8 bases and the J segment 6 bases; nucleotides outside the gene matches: 9. CDR1 is LNHNV and CDR2 is YYDKDF in the germline V gene (reference sequence). The CDR3 is 14 residues long.

As concerns this clone: Additional DNA sequences in this sample encode the identical CDR3. The chain recombines TRBV6-5 with TRBJ1-5; the D is unclear. Germline lookup yields CDR1 MNHEY and CDR2 SVGAGI. The CDR3 is made up of 13 amino acids. V was cut by 0 bases and J by 1 base, with 1 base left in between. The CDR3 bases are TGTGCCAGCAGTTACTCGAGCAATCAGCCCCAGCATTTT. Its protein is CASSYSSNQPQHF.

Points on this clone: The sample holds other DNA sequences that translate to the same CDR3. The rearrangement links TRBV27 to TRBJ2-7, with unresolved D. The V end lost 4 bases, the J end lost 4 bases, and 5 bases lay between the germline ends. The germline V gene has CDR1 MNHEY and CDR2 SMNVEV (reference sequence). CDR3 length equals 11 residues. DNA for the CDR3: TGTGCCAGCAGTTCTCTTTACGAGCAGTACTTC. This sequence encodes CASSSLYEQYF.

This sequence joins TRBV6-6 and TRBJ1-6, with D tentatively TRBD1 (5 bases). V dropped 5 bases and J dropped 5 bases, with 13 bases sitting between them. Germline values: CDR1 MNHNY, CDR2 SVGAGI (reference sequence). The CDR3 runs to 15 residues. The CDR3 DNA sequence: TGTGCCAGCAGTCTCAGCGGGGGGGATAATTCACCCCTCCACTTT. This sequence encodes CASSLSGGDNSPLHF.

This clone appeared once. CDR3 sequence reads: CASSPRTGDSGANVLTF. In DNA form, the CDR3 reads TGTGCCAGCAGTCCCCGGACAGGAGACTCTGGGGCCAACGTCCTGACTTTC. The chain recombines TRBV25-1 with TRBJ2-6, with 7 bases fitting TRBD1. V gave up 5 bases and J gave up 0 bases; unmatched junction bases: 7. In germline, CDR1 is MGHDK, CDR2 SYGVNS. CDR3 length equals 17 residues.

The rearrangement joins TRBV27 to TRBJ2-3; 11 nucleotides agree with TRBD2. CDR1 is MNHEY, CDR2 SMNVEV, per germline (reference sequence). Germline trimming cut 6 bases from V and 6 bases from J; bases unmatched to any gene: 11. The CDR3 length is 16 residues. The CDR3 DNA reads TGTGCCAGCAGCCCCGATGTAGCGGGAGGGCACGATACGCAGTATTTT. Translated, it gives CASSPDVAGGHDTQYF.

The chain uses TRBV7-8 and TRBJ2-2; D tentatively fits TRBD1 or TRBD2 (5 bases each). The germline gives CDR1 SGHVS, CDR2 FQNEAQ. Trimming took 1 base from V and 0 from J, leaving 9 bases between them. This CDR3 is built from 16 residues. This CDR3 reads CASSLVLGANTGELFF. The CDR3 DNA follows: TGTGCCAGCAGCTTAGTTCTGGGGGCGAACACCGGGGAGCTGTTTTTT.